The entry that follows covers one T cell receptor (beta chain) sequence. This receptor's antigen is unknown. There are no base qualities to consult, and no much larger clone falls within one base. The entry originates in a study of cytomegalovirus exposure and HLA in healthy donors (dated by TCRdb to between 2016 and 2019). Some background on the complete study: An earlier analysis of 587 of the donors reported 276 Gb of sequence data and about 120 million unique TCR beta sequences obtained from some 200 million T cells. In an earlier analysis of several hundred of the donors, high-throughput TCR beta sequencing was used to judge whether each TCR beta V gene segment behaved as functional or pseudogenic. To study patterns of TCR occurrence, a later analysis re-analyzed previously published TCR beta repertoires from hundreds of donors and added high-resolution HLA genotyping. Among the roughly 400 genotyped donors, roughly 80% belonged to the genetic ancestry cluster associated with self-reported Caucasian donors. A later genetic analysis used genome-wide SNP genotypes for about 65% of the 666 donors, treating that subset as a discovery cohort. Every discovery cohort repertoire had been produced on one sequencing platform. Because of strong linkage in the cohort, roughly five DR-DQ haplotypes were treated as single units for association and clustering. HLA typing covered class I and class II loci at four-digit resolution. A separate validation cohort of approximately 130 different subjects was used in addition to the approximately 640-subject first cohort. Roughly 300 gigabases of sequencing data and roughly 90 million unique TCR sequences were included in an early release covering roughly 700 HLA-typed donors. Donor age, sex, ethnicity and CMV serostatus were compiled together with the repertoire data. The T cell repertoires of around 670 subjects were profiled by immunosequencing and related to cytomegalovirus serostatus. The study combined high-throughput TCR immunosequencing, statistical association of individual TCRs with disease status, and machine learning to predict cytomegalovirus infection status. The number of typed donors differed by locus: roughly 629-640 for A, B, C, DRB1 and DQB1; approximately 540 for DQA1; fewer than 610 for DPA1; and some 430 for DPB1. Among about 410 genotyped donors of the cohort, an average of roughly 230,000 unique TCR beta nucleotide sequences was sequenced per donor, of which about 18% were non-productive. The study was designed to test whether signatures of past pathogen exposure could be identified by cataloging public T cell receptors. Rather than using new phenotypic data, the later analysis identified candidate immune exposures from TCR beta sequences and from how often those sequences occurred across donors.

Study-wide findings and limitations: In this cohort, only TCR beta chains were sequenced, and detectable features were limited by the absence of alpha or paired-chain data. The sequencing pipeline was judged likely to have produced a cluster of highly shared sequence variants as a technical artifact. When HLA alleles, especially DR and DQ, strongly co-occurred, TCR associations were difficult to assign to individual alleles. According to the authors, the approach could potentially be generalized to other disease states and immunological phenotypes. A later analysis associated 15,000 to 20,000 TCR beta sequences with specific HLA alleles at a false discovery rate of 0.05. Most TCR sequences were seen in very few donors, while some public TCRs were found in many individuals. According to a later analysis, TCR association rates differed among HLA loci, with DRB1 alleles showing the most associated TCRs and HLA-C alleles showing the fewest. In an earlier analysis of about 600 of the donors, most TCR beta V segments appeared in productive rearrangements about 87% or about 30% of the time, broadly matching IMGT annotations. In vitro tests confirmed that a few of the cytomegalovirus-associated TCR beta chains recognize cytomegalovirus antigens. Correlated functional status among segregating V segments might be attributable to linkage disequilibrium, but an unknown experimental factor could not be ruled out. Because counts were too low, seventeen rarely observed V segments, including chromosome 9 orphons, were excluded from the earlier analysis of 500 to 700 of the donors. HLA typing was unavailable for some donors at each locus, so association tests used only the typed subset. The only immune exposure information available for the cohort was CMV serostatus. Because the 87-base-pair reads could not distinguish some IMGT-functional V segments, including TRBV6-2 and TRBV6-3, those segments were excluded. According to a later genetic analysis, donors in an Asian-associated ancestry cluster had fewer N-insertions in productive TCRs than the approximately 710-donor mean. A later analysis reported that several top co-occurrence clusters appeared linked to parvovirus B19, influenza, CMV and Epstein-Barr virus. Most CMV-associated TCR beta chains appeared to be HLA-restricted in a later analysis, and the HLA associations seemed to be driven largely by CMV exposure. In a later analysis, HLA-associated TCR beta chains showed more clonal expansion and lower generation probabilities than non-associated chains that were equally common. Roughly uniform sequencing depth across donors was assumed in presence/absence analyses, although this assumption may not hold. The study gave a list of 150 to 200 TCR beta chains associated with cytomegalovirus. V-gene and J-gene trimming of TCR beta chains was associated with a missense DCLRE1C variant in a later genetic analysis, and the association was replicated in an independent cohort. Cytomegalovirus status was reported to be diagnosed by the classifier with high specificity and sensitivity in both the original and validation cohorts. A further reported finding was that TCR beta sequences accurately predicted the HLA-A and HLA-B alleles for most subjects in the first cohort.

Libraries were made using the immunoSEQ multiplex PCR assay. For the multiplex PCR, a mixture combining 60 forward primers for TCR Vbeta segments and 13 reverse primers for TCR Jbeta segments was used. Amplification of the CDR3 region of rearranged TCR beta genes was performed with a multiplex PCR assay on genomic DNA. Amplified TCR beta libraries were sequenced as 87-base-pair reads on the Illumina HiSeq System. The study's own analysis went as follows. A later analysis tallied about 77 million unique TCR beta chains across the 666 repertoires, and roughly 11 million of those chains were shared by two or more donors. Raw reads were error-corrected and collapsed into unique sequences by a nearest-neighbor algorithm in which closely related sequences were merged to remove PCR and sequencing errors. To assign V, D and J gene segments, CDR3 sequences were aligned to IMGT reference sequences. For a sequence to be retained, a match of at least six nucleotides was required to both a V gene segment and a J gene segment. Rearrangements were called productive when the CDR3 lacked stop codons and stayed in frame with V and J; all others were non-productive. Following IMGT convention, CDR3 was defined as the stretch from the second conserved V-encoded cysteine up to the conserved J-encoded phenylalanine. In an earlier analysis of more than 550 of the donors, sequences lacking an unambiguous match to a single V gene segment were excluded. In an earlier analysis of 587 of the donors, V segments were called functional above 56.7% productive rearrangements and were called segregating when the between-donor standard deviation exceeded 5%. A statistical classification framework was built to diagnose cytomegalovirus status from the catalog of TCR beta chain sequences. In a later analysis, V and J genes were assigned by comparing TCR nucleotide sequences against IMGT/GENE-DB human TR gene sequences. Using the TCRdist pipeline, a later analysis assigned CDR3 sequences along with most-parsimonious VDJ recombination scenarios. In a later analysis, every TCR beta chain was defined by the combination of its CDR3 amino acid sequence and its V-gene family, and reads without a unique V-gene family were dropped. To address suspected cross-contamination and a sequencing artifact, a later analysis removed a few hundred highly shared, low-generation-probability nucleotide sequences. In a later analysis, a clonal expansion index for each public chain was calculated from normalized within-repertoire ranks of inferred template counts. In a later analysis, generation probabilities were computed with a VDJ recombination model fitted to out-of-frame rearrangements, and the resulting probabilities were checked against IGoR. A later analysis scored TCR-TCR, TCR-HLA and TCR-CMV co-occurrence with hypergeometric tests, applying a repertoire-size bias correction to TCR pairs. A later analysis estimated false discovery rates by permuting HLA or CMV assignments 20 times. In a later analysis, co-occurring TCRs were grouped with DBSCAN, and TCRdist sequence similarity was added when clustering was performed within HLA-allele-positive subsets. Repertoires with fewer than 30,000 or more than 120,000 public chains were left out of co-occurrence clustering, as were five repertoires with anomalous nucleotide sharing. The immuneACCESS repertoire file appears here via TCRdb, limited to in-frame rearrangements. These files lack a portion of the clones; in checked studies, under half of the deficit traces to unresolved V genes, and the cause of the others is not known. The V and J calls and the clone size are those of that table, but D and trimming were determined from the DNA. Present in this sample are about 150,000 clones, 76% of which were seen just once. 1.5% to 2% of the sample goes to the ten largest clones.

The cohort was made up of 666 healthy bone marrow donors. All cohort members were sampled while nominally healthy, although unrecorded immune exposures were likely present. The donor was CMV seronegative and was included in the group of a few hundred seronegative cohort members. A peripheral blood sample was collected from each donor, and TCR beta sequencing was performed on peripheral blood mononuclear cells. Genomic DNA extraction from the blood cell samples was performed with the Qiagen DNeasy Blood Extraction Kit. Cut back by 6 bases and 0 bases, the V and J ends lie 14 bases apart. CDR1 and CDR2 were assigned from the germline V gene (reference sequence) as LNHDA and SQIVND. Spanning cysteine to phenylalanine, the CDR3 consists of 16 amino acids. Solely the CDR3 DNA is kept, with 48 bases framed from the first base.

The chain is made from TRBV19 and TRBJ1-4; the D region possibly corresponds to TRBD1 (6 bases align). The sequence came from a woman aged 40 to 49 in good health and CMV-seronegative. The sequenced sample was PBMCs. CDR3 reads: CASRDWTDATNEKLFF. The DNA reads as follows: TGTGCCAGTAGGGATTGGACAGATGCAACTAATGAAAAACTGTTTTTT.